These 8 T cell receptor beta chains were sequenced from one sample in a study of blood T cell repertoires in COVID-19. Profiled with immunoSEQ multiplex PCR; TCRdb holds only in-frame clones, not every one. This table has a few hundred thousand clones, more than 75% appearing once. Sequencing was carried out using peripheral blood. Source of these receptors: a human donor with acute or convalescent COVID-19. The donor label of this sample is uncertain.

V and J are TRBV5-1 and TRBJ2-7; TRBD2 matches 14 bases. The CDR3 covers 16 residues. J was trimmed by 2 bases and V by 4 bases; bases with no gene match: 5. CDR1 is SGHRS, CDR2 YFSETQ, per germline. CDR3: CASSAGLAGGTYEQYF. CDR3 bases: TGCGCCAGCAGCGCCGGACTAGCGGGAGGTACCTACGAGCAGTACTTC.

There are a few counts of this clone. This chain connects TRBV5-1 to TRBJ1-1; D possibly corresponds to TRBD1 (6 bases). This CDR3 region has 17 residues. Trimming took 2 bases from V and 0 from J, leaving 17 bases between them. CDR1 is SGHRS, CDR2 YFSETQ, per germline. This chain's CDR3 is CASSLFGTQGMNTEAFF. The DNA of the CDR3 is TGCGCCAGCAGCTTATTTGGGACACAGGGCATGAACACTGAAGCTTTCTTT.

This chain joins TRBV4-2 and TRBJ2-3; D is undetermined. This CDR3 has 14 residues. V gave up 4 bases and J gave up 0 bases, with 8 bases separating them. From germline, CDR1 is LGHNA and CDR2 YNFKEQ. The CDR3 sequence is CASSPATSTDTQYF. The CDR3 DNA is TGTGCCAGCAGCCCTGCCACTAGCACAGATACGCAGTATTTT.

This chain uses TRBV2 with TRBJ2-1, with TRBD2 identical over 14 bases. CDR1 SNHLY and CDR2 FYNNEI come from the germline V gene. The CDR3 has 15 residues. V lost 6 bases to trimming and J lost 8 bases; unmatched junction nucleotides: 6. The CDR3 protein is CASRGTSGGRHEQFF. The CDR3 bases are TGTGCCAGCAGGGGGACTAGCGGGGGTCGGCATGAGCAGTTCTTC. Together with reference TRBV2 and TRBJ2-1, the CDR3 gives the full variable domain: EPEVTQTPSHQVTQMGQEVILRCVPISNHLYFYWYRQILGQKVEFLVSFYNNEISEKSEIFDDQFSVERPDGSNFTLKIRSTKLEDSAMYFCASRGTSGGRHEQFFGPGTRLTVL.

The chain employs TRBV18 and TRBJ1-5, with D possibly being TRBD1 (6 bases). The CDR3 spans 14 residues. Germline V gene lookup returns CDR1 KGHSH and CDR2 LQKENI. V lost 6 bases and J 3 bases, leaving 12 bases between the germline ends. The CDR3 DNA sequence: TGTGCCAGCTCCGCTGACAGGTCCAATCAGCCCCAGCATTTT. Translating it yields CASSADRSNQPQHF.

This clone came up once. The chain has TRBV5-1 and TRBJ2-2; 7 bases agree with TRBD1. The CDR3 totals 14 residues. The J segment lost 6 bases and the V segment lost 4 bases, leaving 6 bases of the junction unmatched. Germline V gives CDR1 SGHRS, CDR2 YFSETQ. CDR3 loop: CASSGQAAAGELFF. The CDR3 DNA is TGCGCCAGCAGCGGACAGGCGGCCGCCGGGGAGCTGTTTTTT.

This clone was seen ten or more times. V and J are TRBV6-5 and TRBJ1-5; 9 bases align to TRBD1. The V segment lost 2 bases and the J segment 7 bases; nucleotides outside the gene matches: 9. Germline values: CDR1 MNHEY, CDR2 SVGAGI. CDR3 length: 16 amino acids. The CDR3 coding sequence is TGTGCCAGCAGTTACCGGGGGACAGGGAGAGGGCAGCCCCAGCATTTT. It translates to CASSYRGTGRGQPQHF.

The chain uses TRBV4-1 and TRBJ2-3; TRBD1 is a possible D gene (6 bases). The germline V gene encodes CDR1 MGHRA and CDR2 YSYEKL. V lost 0 bases, J lost 8 bases, and 9 bases lay in between. The CDR3 consists of 13 residues. The CDR3 loop is CASSQEGAGTQYF. DNA of the CDR3: TGCGCCAGCAGCCAAGAGGGGGCGGGTACGCAGTATTTT.